The 6 T cell receptor beta chains in this list originate from one sample, sequenced in a study of blood T cell repertoires in COVID-19 (dated by TCRdb to 2019 to 2021). The method behind the library was the immunoSEQ multiplex PCR assay. In TCRdb, the immuneACCESS table is reduced to in-frame sequences with V and J assigned. These tables do not hold every clone; where another copy was compared, an unresolved V gene accounts for under half, and the others remain unexplained. This sample is represented by under 350,000 clones; 65% to 90% of them were singletons. The ten largest clones capture roughly 7% of the sample. The sequencing sample was made of peripheral blood. The receptors were gathered from a human donor in a cohort sampled during active COVID-19.

V gene TRBV7-6 combines with J gene TRBJ1-3; tentative D call: TRBD1 (6 bases). The CDR3 covers 15 residues. V was trimmed by 4 bases and J by 4 bases, leaving 14 bases between them. Germline loops: CDR1 SGHVS, CDR2 FNYEAQ. The CDR3 protein is CASSWGRREGNTIYF. For the CDR3, the DNA is TGTGCCAGCAGCTGGGGGCGCAGGGAGGGAAACACCATATATTTT.

The chain is built from TRBV6-1 and TRBJ2-5, with TRBD2 as a possible D gene (5 bases). The length of the CDR3 is 13 residues. Germline V gene data show CDR1 as MNHNS and CDR2 as SASEGT. Trimming pared 2 bases from V and 5 bases from J, leaving 9 bases between. CDR3 sequence: CASSESLAETQYF. The CDR3 DNA reads TGTGCCAGCAGTGAATCTTTAGCGGAGACCCAGTACTTC.

The chain recombines TRBV7-3 with TRBJ2-2; D is perhaps TRBD1 (6 bases). This CDR3 comprises 15 residues. Germline CDR1 is SGHTA and CDR2 is FQGTGA. The V end lost 5 bases, the J end lost 1 base, and 11 bases lay between the germline ends. In nucleotides, the CDR3 is TGTGCCAGCAGCCCGGACAGACAGAACACCGGGGAGCTGTTTTTT. Amino acid sequence: CASSPDRQNTGELFF.

The chain uses TRBV4-1 and TRBJ2-3; 8 bases align to TRBD1. With V trimmed by 0 bases and J by 1 base, 0 bases remained unmatched. The CDR3 contains 15 residues. The germline V gene encodes CDR1 MGHRA and CDR2 YSYEKL. In DNA, the CDR3 is TGCGCCAGCAGCCAAGAGGGACAGGGCACAGATACGCAGTATTTT. Amino acid sequence: CASSQEGQGTDTQYF.

The chain uses TRBV6-1 and TRBJ2-5; 10 bases line up with TRBD1. Germline trimming cut 4 bases from V and 3 bases from J; bases unmatched to any gene: 8. CDR3 length: 16 amino acids. Per germline, CDR1 MNHNS and CDR2 SASEGT. CDR3 bases: TGTGCCAGCAGTGGGGGGATGACAGGGGGCGAAGAGACCCAGTACTTC. Translating gives CASSGGMTGGEETQYF.

The CDR3 DNA sequence: TGTGCCAGCAGCGTCCCGGGGAGCATCACCCATGAGCAGTTCTTC. Residues: CASSVPGSITHEQFF. The V gene is TRBV9, the J gene TRBJ2-1, with D possibly being TRBD2 (5 bases). The germline CDR1 and CDR2 sequences are SGDLS and YYNGEE. Trimming shortened V by 2 bases and J by 8 bases, and 17 bases separated the two germline ends. This CDR3 contains 15 residues. The full variable domain, with the rest looked up from reference TRBV9 and TRBJ2-1, is DSGVTQTPKHLITATGQRVTLRCSPRSGDLSVYWYQQSLDQGLQFLIQYYNGEERAKGNILERFSAQQFPDLHSELNLSSLELGDSALYFCASSVPGSITHEQFFGPGTRLTVL.